A selection of T cell receptor beta chains follows, all from one sample in a study of OX40 agonist ivuxolimab in advanced cancers. Some clones are missing from TCRdb's copy, which holds only in-frame ones; the method was immunoSEQ multiplex PCR. The sample lists some 90,000 clones, roughly 90% occurring once. The source material was CD4+ or CD8+ T cells sorted from blood, sampled in a trial of the OX40 agonist ivuxolimab. Every receptor here comes from an adult with an advanced solid tumor such as melanoma, head and neck, liver or kidney cancer. Each CDR3 is given with its conserved first and last residue. Each record gives: D gene, J gene, clone size, V gene, CDR3 DNA, CDR3 protein. D genes are given only for firm matches. The size of a clone is reported for some rows only, either as once, few or many, or as a class for expanded clones.

NA,TRBJ2-5,NA,TRBV9,TGTGCCAGCACCGACCGCCAACACACAGGGAGGTGGGGGGAGACCCAGTACTTC,CASTDRQHTGRWGETQYF
NA,TRBJ1-1,NA,TRBV9,TGTGCCAGCAGCGTAGGAGGGTCGGGCACTGAAGCTTTCTTT,CASSVGGSGTEAFF
NA,TRBJ1-5,NA,TRBV19,TGTGCCAGTAGTATGGTGTTCCGGGGGGATCAGCCCCAGCATTTT,CASSMVFRGDQPQHF
NA,TRBJ2-7,NA,TRBV6-5,TGTGCCAGCCTTTCCCCCAGGGATAACTACGAGCAGTACTTC,CASLSPRDNYEQYF
NA,TRBJ1-3,NA,TRBV30,TGTGCCTGGAGTCCTATACTAAGGATTGGAAACACCATATATTTT,CAWSPILRIGNTIYF
TRBD1,TRBJ2-2,NA,TRBV27,TGTGCCAGCAAAGACAGGGGTAACACCGGGGAGCTGTTTTTT,CASKDRGNTGELFF
NA,TRBJ2-1,NA,TRBV7-3,TGTGCCAGCAGCTTATTAGAATTGGGCCGGCATGAGCAGTTCTTC,CASSLLELGRHEQFF
TRBD1,TRBJ2-7,NA,TRBV27,TGTGCCAGCAGTATGGGACAGTCCTACGAGCAGTACTTC,CASSMGQSYEQYF
NA,TRBJ1-1,NA,TRBV4-1,TGCGCCAGCAGCCAAGCGGGCTCGAACACTGAAGCTTTCTTT,CASSQAGSNTEAFF
NA,TRBJ1-5,NA,TRBV9,TGTGCCAGCAGCCAAGGAGGTAGAGGCCAGCCCCAGCATTTT,CASSQGGRGQPQHF
TRBD1,TRBJ1-6,once,TRBV27,TGTGCCAGCGGTTCAGCAGGGGGCCTCCTCTTT,CASGSAGGLLF
TRBD1,TRBJ1-2,NA,TRBV28,TGTGCCAGCAGTTTAAGCTTGGACAGGGTGGACTATGGCTACACCTTC,CASSLSLDRVDYGYTF
TRBD2,TRBJ2-2,NA,TRBV10-1,TGCGCCAGCAGTGACCCCGGACTAGCGGCCGGGGAGCTGTTTTTT,CASSDPGLAAGELFF
TRBD2,TRBJ2-1,NA,TRBV27,TGTGCCAGCAGCCTGACTAGCGGGCTTTACAATGAGCAGTTCTTC,CASSLTSGLYNEQFF
NA,TRBJ1-1,NA,TRBV4-1,TGCGCCAGCAGCCAAGGTCACGGGGTAATTACGGAGAACACTGAAGCTTTCTTT,CASSQGHGVITENTEAFF
NA,TRBJ2-1,NA,TRBV5-1,TGCGCCAGCAGCGGGACTGCATACAATGAGCAGTTCTTC,CASSGTAYNEQFF
TRBD2,TRBJ2-7,NA,TRBV30,TGTGCCTGGAGCGATGATAGCGGGAGCCCGATTAGGAGCTCCTACGAGCAGTACTTC,CAWSDDSGSPIRSSYEQYF
NA,TRBJ1-2,NA,TRBV9,TGTGCCAGCAGCGTAGAGGGAAGCCCCTATGGCTACACCTTC,CASSVEGSPYGYTF
NA,TRBJ1-2,NA,TRBV27,TGTGCCAGCAGTCCCAGGGGTTTGAACTATGGCTACACCTTC,CASSPRGLNYGYTF
TRBD2,TRBJ2-5,NA,TRBV2,TGTGCCCTACTAGCGGGAGAAGAGACCCAGTACTTC,CALLAGEETQYF
NA,TRBJ1-2,NA,TRBV5-6,TGTGCCAGCAGCTCCGGGGGCAACTATGGCTACACCTTC,CASSSGGNYGYTF
TRBD2,TRBJ2-2,NA,TRBV7-2,TGTGCCAGCAGCTGGAGACTAGCAGACCCTCTGGTGAACACCGGGGAGCTGTTTTTT,CASSWRLADPLVNTGELFF
NA,TRBJ2-7,NA,TRBV7-2,TGTGCCAGCAGCTTAGGGACAGCCTACGAGCAGTACTTC,CASSLGTAYEQYF
NA,TRBJ2-1,NA,TRBV10-1,TGCGCCAGCAGTGACGGGAAAACTAGTTGGGGTTACAATGAGCAGTTCTTC,CASSDGKTSWGYNEQFF
NA,TRBJ1-1,NA,TRBV18,TGTGCCAGCTCACCACTCTCTGGAGTTATGAACACTGAAGCTTTCTTT,CASSPLSGVMNTEAFF